The next 10 T cell receptor beta chains were all read from a single sample in a study of OX40 agonist ivuxolimab in advanced cancers. Clones were sequenced by immunoSEQ multiplex PCR, and TCRdb holds only the in-frame ones, with some missing. Here the sample spans 61,000 or so clones, about 88% being singletons. The sample in question was CD4+ or CD8+ T cells sorted from blood, obtained in a trial of the OX40 agonist ivuxolimab. The receptors stem from an adult with an advanced solid tumor such as melanoma, head and neck, liver or kidney cancer.

V gene TRBV6-1 combines with J gene TRBJ2-7; TRBD1 or TRBD2 may be the D gene (5 bases each). Germline values: CDR1 MNHNS, CDR2 SASEGT. V was shortened by 8 bases and J by 0 bases, with 11 bases between the two germline ends. The CDR3 spans 13 residues. Written as DNA, the CDR3 is TGTGCCAGCCGAAGGGACGGCTCCTACGAGCAGTACTTC. The encoded protein is CASRRDGSYEQYF.

The genes are TRBV6-5 and TRBJ2-7, with D perhaps TRBD1 (6 bases). CDR3 length equals 14 residues. The V gene lost 2 bases and the J gene lost 3 bases, with 11 bases spanning the gap. Germline lookup yields CDR1 MNHEY and CDR2 SVGAGI. The CDR3 sequence is CASSYMGRGYEQYF. CDR3 sequence (DNA): TGTGCCAGCAGTTACATGGGCAGGGGCTACGAGCAGTACTTC.

The V call is TRBV4-1, the J call TRBJ2-1; 8 bases are a match to TRBD2. V lost 5 bases and J lost 4; bases outside the gene matches: 10. The CDR3 consists of 16 residues. Germline V lookup: CDR1 MGHRA, CDR2 YSYEKL. CDR3 sequence reads: CASSETLAGRYNEQFF. The CDR3 bases are TGCGCCAGCAGCGAAACCTTAGCGGGGCGGTACAATGAGCAGTTCTTC.

This clone was seen a few times. The genes are TRBV7-9 and TRBJ1-4; TRBD1 is a possible D gene (6 bases). This CDR3 is 14 amino acids long. Germline V gene sequence: CDR1 SEHNR, CDR2 FQNEAQ (reference sequence). The V end was cut by 5 bases, the J end by 7 bases, with 14 bases between. CDR3 DNA: TGTGCCAGCAGCCAGGACAGCTCTGGTGAAAAACTGTTTTTT. It specifies CASSQDSSGEKLFF.

This chain connects TRBV9 to TRBJ1-3, with D tentatively TRBD1 (6 bases). The germline V gene has CDR1 SGDLS and CDR2 YYNGEE. CDR3 length equals 14 residues. Between the trimmed V and J ends, which lost 2 bases and 2 bases, there was a span of 8 bases. CDR3 nucleotides: TGTGCCAGCAGCGTCGGGACAACTGGAAACACCATATATTTT. The encoded protein is CASSVGTTGNTIYF.

The chain carries TRBV11-3 and TRBJ2-2, with 12 positions matching TRBD2. Germline-derived CDR1 and CDR2 are SGHNT and YENEEA. The CDR3 length is 16 residues. V trimming: 5 bases; J trimming: 3 bases; junction bases outside the gene matches: 4. CDR3 protein: CASSPRLAGDTGELFF. For the CDR3, the DNA is TGTGCCAGCAGCCCCAGACTAGCGGGGGACACCGGGGAGCTGTTTTTT.

This clone was observed a few times. The rearrangement joins TRBV7-9 to TRBJ1-4, with 7 bases fitting TRBD1. Per germline, CDR1 SEHNR and CDR2 FQNEAQ (reference sequence). The CDR3 is 15 amino acids. J gave up 0 bases and V 5 bases, and 3 bases lay outside the gene matches. CDR3 bases: TGTGCCAGCAGCCGACAGGGTTCAACTAATGAAAAACTGTTTTTT. It is translated as CASSRQGSTNEKLFF.

V is TRBV7-9 and J is TRBJ1-4, with unresolved D. V was trimmed by 8 bases and J by 0 bases, leaving 10 bases between them. Germline V lookup: CDR1 SEHNR, CDR2 FQNEAQ (reference sequence). The CDR3 consists of 14 residues. The DNA of the CDR3 is TGTGCCAGCTTCCCCGGGGCAACTAATGAAAAACTGTTTTTT. Its translation is CASFPGATNEKLFF.

A few counts support this clone. V gene TRBV4-2 combines with J gene TRBJ1-2, with 9 bases identical to TRBD1. J lost 1 base, V lost 4 bases, and 7 bases had no gene match. The CDR3 spans 16 residues. Germline CDR1 is LGHNA and CDR2 is YNFKEQ. The CDR3: CASSRTPGQGNYGYTF. CDR3 sequence (DNA): TGTGCCAGCAGCCGAACACCGGGACAGGGTAACTATGGCTACACCTTC.

Only one count was recorded for this clone. This chain joins TRBV5-6 and TRBJ2-3; D gene unclear. CDR1 and CDR2 from the germline V gene are SGHDT and YYEEEE. This CDR3 has 13 amino acids. Deletions cut 3 bases from V and 1 base from J, with 6 bases between. The chain's CDR3 is CASSWAGTDTQYF. CDR3 coding DNA: TGTGCCAGCAGCTGGGCAGGCACAGATACGCAGTATTTT.